Described below is a single T cell receptor beta chain sequence and its context. What it binds is unknown. The V gene lost 4 bases and the J gene lost 4 bases, with 10 bases spanning the gap. The germline V gene has CDR1 LNHDA and CDR2 SQIVND (reference sequence). This CDR3 region has 14 residues. The data are from a study of cytomegalovirus exposure and HLA in healthy donors. Findings and caveats of the study: On later analysis, the bulk of CMV-associated TCR beta chains appeared to be HLA-restricted. The study reported that TCR beta sequences accurately predicted HLA-A and HLA-B alleles in most subjects. Specificity of a few CMV-associated chains for CMV antigens was verified in vitro. According to the study, roughly 160 TCR beta chains were cytomegalovirus-associated.

With 60 Vbeta and 13 Jbeta primers, the PCR was carried out. Sequencing used immunoSEQ multiplex PCR; TCRdb keeps in-frame clones, though not all of them. This sample has fewer than 250,000 clones, with 80% to 90% found just once. The source is a young man in good health and CMV-seronegative. The chain has TRBV19 and TRBJ2-2, with D tentatively TRBD1 (6 bases). Sequencing used PBMCs. The CDR3 bases are TGTGCCAGTAGTAGTCAGGGGCGCACCGGGGAGCTGTTTTTT. Translating gives CASSSQGRTGELFF.